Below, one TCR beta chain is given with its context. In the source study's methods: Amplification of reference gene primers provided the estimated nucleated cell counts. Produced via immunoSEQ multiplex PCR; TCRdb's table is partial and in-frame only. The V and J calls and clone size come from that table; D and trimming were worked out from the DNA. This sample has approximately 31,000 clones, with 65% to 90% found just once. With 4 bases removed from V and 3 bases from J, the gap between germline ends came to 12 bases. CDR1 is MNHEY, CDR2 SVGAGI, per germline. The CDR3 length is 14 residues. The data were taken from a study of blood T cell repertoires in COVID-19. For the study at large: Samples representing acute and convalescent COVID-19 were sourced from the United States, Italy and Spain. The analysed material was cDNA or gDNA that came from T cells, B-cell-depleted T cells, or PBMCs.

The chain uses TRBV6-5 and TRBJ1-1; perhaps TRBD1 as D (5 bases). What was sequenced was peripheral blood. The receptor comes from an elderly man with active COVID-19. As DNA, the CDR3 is TGTGCCAGCAGTTTAGAAGGGGTGTACACTGAAGCTTTCTTT. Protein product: CASSLEGVYTEAFF.